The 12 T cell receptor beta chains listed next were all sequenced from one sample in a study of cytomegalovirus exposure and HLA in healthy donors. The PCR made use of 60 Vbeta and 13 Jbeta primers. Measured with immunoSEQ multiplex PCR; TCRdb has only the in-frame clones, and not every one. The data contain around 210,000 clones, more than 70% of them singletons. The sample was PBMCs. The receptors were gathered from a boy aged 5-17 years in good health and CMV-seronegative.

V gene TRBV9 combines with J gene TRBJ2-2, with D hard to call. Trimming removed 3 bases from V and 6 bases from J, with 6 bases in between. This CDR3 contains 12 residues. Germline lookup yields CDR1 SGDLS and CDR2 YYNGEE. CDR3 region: CASSAGAGELFF. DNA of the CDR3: TGTGCCAGCAGCGCGGGTGCCGGGGAGCTGTTTTTT.

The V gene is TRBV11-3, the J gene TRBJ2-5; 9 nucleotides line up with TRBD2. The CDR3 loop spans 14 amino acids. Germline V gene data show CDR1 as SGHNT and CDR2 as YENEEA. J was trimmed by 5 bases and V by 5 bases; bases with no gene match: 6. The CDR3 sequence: CASSPGTSRETQYF. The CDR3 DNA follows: TGTGCCAGCAGCCCGGGGACTAGCCGGGAGACCCAGTACTTC.

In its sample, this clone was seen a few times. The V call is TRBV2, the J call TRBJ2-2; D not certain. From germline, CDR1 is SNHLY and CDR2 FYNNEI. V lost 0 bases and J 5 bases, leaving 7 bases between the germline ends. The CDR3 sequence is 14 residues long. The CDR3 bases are TGTGCCAGCAGTGAAGCGCGTATGACCGGGGAGCTGTTTTTT. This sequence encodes CASSEARMTGELFF.

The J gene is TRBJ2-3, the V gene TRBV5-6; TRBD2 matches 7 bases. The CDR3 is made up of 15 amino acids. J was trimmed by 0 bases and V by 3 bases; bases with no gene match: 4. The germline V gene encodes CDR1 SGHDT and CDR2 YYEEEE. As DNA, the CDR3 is TGTGCCAGCAGCTGGGGGGGGGTTAGCACAGATACGCAGTATTTT. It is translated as CASSWGGVSTDTQYF. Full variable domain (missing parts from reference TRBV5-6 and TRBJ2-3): DAGVTQSPTHLIKTRGQQVTLRCSPKSGHDTVSWYQQALGQGPQFIFQYYEEEERQRGNFPDRFSGHQFPNYSSELNVNALLLGDSALYLCASSWGGVSTDTQYFGPGTRLTVL.

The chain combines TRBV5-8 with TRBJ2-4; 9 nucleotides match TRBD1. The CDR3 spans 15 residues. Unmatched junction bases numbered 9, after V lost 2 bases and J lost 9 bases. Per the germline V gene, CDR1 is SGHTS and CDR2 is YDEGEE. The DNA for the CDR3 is TGTGCCAGCAGCTTAGACGGGACAGGGTATAGCATTCAGTACTTC. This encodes CASSLDGTGYSIQYF.

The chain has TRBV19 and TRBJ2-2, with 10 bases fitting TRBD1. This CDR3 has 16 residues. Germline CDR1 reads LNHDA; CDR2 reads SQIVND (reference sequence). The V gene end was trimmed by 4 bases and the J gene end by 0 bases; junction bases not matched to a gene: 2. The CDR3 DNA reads TGTGCCAGTAGTAGGGGGACAGGGGCGAACACCGGGGAGCTGTTTTTT. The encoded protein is CASSRGTGANTGELFF.

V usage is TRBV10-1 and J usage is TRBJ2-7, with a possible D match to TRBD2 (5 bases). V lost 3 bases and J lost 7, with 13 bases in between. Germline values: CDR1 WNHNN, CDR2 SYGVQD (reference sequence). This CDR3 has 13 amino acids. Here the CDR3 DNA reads TGCGCCAGCAGTGATCGGCTCCCGGGGGAGCAGTACTTC. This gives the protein CASSDRLPGEQYF.

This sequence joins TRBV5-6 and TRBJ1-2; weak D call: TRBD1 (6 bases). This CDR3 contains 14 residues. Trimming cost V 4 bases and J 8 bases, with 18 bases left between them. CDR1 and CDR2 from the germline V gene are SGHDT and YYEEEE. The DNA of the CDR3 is TGTGCCAGCAGCCCAAGCACAGGGAGCGGCGGCTACACCTTC. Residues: CASSPSTGSGGYTF.

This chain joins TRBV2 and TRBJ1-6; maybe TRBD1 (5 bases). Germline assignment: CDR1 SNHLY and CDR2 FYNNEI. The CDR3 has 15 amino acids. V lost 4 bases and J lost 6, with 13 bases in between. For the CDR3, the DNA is TGTGCCAGCAGTGTCCAGGGCGGGGGTAATTCACCCCTCCACTTT. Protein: CASSVQGGGNSPLHF.

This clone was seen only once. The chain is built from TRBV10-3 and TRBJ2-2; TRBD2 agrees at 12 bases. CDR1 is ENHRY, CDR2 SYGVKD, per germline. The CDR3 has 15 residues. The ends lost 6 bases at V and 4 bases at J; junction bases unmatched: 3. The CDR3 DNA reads TGTGCCATCAGCCCACTAGCGGGGGGCACCGGGGAGCTGTTTTTT. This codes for CAISPLAGGTGELFF.

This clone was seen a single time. In DNA form, the CDR3 reads TGTGCCAGTTTTGGGACAGGGGCGTCTGGAAACACCATATATTTT. Protein product: CASFGTGASGNTIYF. This sequence joins TRBV2 and TRBJ1-3; 10 nucleotides agree with TRBD1. CDR1 SNHLY and CDR2 FYNNEI come from the germline V gene. After removal of 9 bases from V and 1 base from J, the junction contained 6 bases not matched to a gene. The CDR3 is made up of 15 amino acids. Filled out from reference TRBV2 and TRBJ1-3, the complete variable domain reads EPEVTQTPSHQVTQMGQEVILRCVPISNHLYFYWYRQILGQKVEFLVSFYNNEISEKSEIFDDQFSVERPDGSNFTLKIRSTKLEDSAMYFCASFGTGASGNTIYFGEGSWLTVV.

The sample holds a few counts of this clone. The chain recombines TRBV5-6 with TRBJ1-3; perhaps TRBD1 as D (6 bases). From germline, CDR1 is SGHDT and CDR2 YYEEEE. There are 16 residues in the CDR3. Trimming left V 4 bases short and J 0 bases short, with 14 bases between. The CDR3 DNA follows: TGTGCCAGCAGCCGCCCGGACAGACCCTCTGGAAACACCATATATTTT. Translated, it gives CASSRPDRPSGNTIYF.